This TCR beta chain was identified during a study of T cell responses to AZD1222 COVID-19 vaccine (dated by TCRdb to about 2021). Describing the broader study: AZD1222 recipients whose second dose came at about 4 weeks and those whose second dose came at about 12 weeks were combined into one group, since spike-specific TCR depth and breadth did not differ between the two schedules. TCR sequencing was performed for more than 230 trial participants, of whom about 210 were given two doses of AZD1222 and approximately 25 were given two doses of MenACWY control vaccine. Trial participants were enrolled by age into subgroups of 18-55, 56-69 and 70-plus years, and approximately 150, 30 and 60 TCR-sequenced participants, respectively, were included in these subgroups.

In the paper's terms, the time point label means: baseline before first vaccination. Vaccinee samples were obtained from the UK trials COV001 and COV002, which included a single-blind randomized controlled phase 2/3 trial of AZD1222 (ChAdOx1 nCoV-19) in healthy adults. For TCRbeta chain sequencing, PBMC samples from trial participants were taken at day 0 and at day 28 after the second dose. With regard to this clone: Its antigen remains unidentified. No per-base quality is available; no much larger clone lies one base away.

The CDR3 regions of human TCRbeta chains were subjected to immunosequencing. The source study handled its data this way. TCRs in the repertoires were compared against a reference library of SARS-CoV-2-specific TCRs that had been generated with the MIRA antigen-specificity platform. Breadth was defined as the fraction of unique TCRs that were SARS-CoV-2-associated. Depth was defined as the fraction of total T cells that were SARS-CoV-2-associated. Using the MIRA data, each spike-specific TCR was assigned both to the spike region to which the TCR was reactive and to a CD4 or CD8 class. Log10-transformed breadth and depth values were compared by one-way ANOVA with Sidak's multiple comparisons tests. Here the immuneACCESS table is served through TCRdb, limited to in-frame sequences with V and J called. Missing clones are a known gap in these copies; in checked studies unresolved V genes cover under half, and the rest lacks a known reason. The D gene and trimming were derived from the DNA, and the V and J assignments and clone size from that table. The sample yields over 150,000 clones; roughly 90% were counted once. The ten largest clonotypes hold approximately 17% of the sample.

The paper's findings and limits, for the study overall: Because no day 14 peak-response samples were available, repertoires were characterized only after the peak T cell response. Nearly half of unique spike-specific TCRs reportedly recognized epitopes outside regions mutated in the B.1.351 and B.1.1.7 variants. After two AZD1222 doses, both the breadth and the depth of spike-specific TCRs were significantly higher than at day 0 and than in MenACWY recipients. Conclusions about previously exposed vaccinees were limited because only six or seven AZD1222 recipients were SARS-CoV-2 seropositive at baseline. Most participants were white British and females outnumbered males, and the authors suggested that clonal diversity may have been underestimated. In the small 56-69-year group, the increase in depth fell short of significance, most likely because of low power. Vaccine-associated CD4 TCRs spanned the whole spike protein, with dominant responses in regions 160-218 and 743-854.

Relative to germline, V is 2 bases shorter and J is 0 bases shorter, with 10 bases between their ends. Sequences SGHRS (CDR1) and YFSETQ (CDR2) are obtained from the germline V gene. From the cysteine through the phenylalanine, the CDR3 covers 15 amino acids. The CDR3 DNA has 45 bases and is translated from base 1. The sample in question was peripheral blood, obtained on day 0 of AZD1222 vaccination. The sequence was collected from an adult in good health. The chain is encoded by TRBV5-1 joined to TRBJ2-3; TRBD1 is a possible D gene, resting on 5 matching bases. The CDR3 protein is CASSLGAASTDTQYF. The nucleotides are TGCGCCAGCAGCTTAGGGGCGGCTAGCACAGATACGCAGTATTTT.